A single sample is the source of the 27 T cell receptor beta chains below, sequenced in a study of technical replicates of blood from a handful of donors (TCRdb year 2017). Receptor libraries were prepared by the immunoSEQ multiplex PCR assay. In its TCRdb copy, this immuneACCESS table keeps in-frame sequences only and misses some clones. Where compared with another copy, unresolved V genes explain less than half of these, and the others have no known cause. For this sample there are fewer than 80,000 clones; roughly 85% appear just once. The ten largest clones add up to roughly 4.9% of the sample. Sequenced sample: PBMCs. The source of these receptors is a human donor in good health. Some clones in this sample may be carry-over from other donors' samples.

The J gene is TRBJ2-3, the V gene TRBV15, with D perhaps TRBD1 (6 bases). CDR3 length: 16 residues. The germline V gene encodes CDR1 LNHNV and CDR2 YYDKDF (reference sequence). V was pared by 9 bases and J by 0 bases, with 19 bases between. CDR3 in amino acids: CATSPGHLPSTDTQYF. CDR3 nucleotide sequence: TGTGCCACGAGCCCGGGACACCTCCCTAGCACAGATACGCAGTATTTT.

The chain couples TRBV4-1 to TRBJ1-5, with 8 bases that match TRBD1. With V trimmed by 1 base and J by 3 bases, 5 bases remained unmatched. The CDR3 runs to 16 residues. Germline V lookup: CDR1 MGHRA, CDR2 YSYEKL. The CDR3 here is CASSQGQGTDNQPQHF. The CDR3 nucleotides are TGCGCCAGCAGCCAAGGACAGGGGACGGACAATCAGCCCCAGCATTTT.

V and J are TRBV7-9 and TRBJ1-5, with TRBD1 identical over 10 bases. The CDR3 is 16 residues long. V lost 3 bases, J lost 8 bases, and 10 bases stayed unmatched. Germline V gene sequence: CDR1 SEHNR, CDR2 FQNEAQ (reference sequence). CDR3 residues: CASSLGGQGKGKPQHF. CDR3 in DNA: TGTGCCAGCAGCTTGGGGGGACAGGGGAAAGGGAAGCCCCAGCATTTT.

The chain links TRBV7-2 to TRBJ2-2; D is possibly TRBD1 (6 bases). The germline CDR1 and CDR2 sequences are SGHTA and FQGNSA. The CDR3 contains 15 residues. The ends were cut back, 5 bases at V and 3 bases at J, with 13 bases in the middle. In DNA form, the CDR3 reads TGTGCCAGCAGCCAGGGACCAGGGGACACCGGGGAGCTGTTTTTT. Protein sequence: CASSQGPGDTGELFF.

The V and J genes are TRBV29-1 and TRBJ1-5, with 8 nucleotides matching TRBD1. V trimming: 6 bases; J trimming: 7 bases; junction bases outside the gene matches: 5. The CDR3 runs 12 residues. In germline, CDR1 is SQVTM, CDR2 ANQGSEA. The CDR3 region has the DNA TGCAGCGTACAGGGGGTGGGCCAGCCCCAGCATTTT. Residues: CSVQGVGQPQHF.

J is TRBJ1-5 and V is TRBV4-1; TRBD1 aligns across 10 bases. The CDR3 is made up of 14 amino acids. V was pared by 8 bases and J by 4 bases, with 5 bases of the junction left unmatched. Germline values: CDR1 MGHRA, CDR2 YSYEKL. DNA for the CDR3: TGCGCCAGCGAACCGGGACAGGGGAATCAGCCCCAGCATTTT. Amino acids: CASEPGQGNQPQHF.

The V gene is TRBV27, the J gene TRBJ2-7; D perhaps matches TRBD2 (6 bases). The CDR3 sequence is 13 residues long. Germline V gene data show CDR1 as MNHEY and CDR2 as SMNVEV (reference sequence). Trimming shortened V by 3 bases and J by 0 bases, and 6 bases separated the two germline ends. The chain's CDR3 is CASSFGGSYEQYF. The CDR3 DNA sequence: TGTGCCAGCAGTTTCGGGGGCTCCTACGAGCAGTACTTC.

This rearrangement joins TRBV7-3 to TRBJ1-2, with D maybe TRBD1 (5 bases). Germline CDR1 is SGHTA and CDR2 is FQGTGA. CDR3 length: 13 amino acids. Trimming stripped 5 bases from V and 8 bases from J, with 15 bases between. In nucleotides, the CDR3 is TGTGCCAGCAGCCCAACGGGGGGGGGAGGCTACACCTTC. Translation: CASSPTGGGGYTF.

This chain links TRBV4-1 with TRBJ2-4, with D possibly being TRBD2 (6 bases). CDR1 and CDR2 from the germline V gene are MGHRA and YSYEKL. The CDR3 sequence is 15 residues long. Trimming left V 1 base short and J 5 bases short, with 12 bases between. For the CDR3, the DNA is TGCGCCAGCAGCCAAGTAGGGAGGCAGCAAAACATTCAGTACTTC. It translates to CASSQVGRQQNIQYF.

V is TRBV10-3 and J is TRBJ1-1; D is undetermined. Germline CDR1 and CDR2: ENHRY and SYGVKD. CDR3 length: 13 amino acids. V dropped 6 bases and J dropped 4 bases, with 12 bases sitting between them. The CDR3 is CAIRTPPGTEAFF. The CDR3 DNA reads TGTGCCATCAGGACCCCACCGGGCACTGAAGCTTTCTTT.

This clone occurred once. This chain joins TRBV2 and TRBJ2-1; D is uncertain. The CDR3 has 12 amino acids. The germline V gene has CDR1 SNHLY and CDR2 FYNNEI. V was cut by 3 bases and J by 8 bases, with 8 bases left in between. This CDR3 reads CASSEGPDEQFF. For the CDR3, the DNA is TGTGCCAGCAGTGAGGGCCCAGATGAGCAGTTCTTC.

The chain joins TRBV18 to TRBJ1-1, with a possible D match to TRBD1 (6 bases). The ends were cut back, 4 bases at V and 5 bases at J, with 14 bases in the middle. Per germline, CDR1 KGHSH and CDR2 LQKENI. The CDR3 contains 14 residues. CDR3 in amino acids: CASSLQGQGTEAFF. CDR3 sequence (DNA): TGTGCCAGCTCACTGCAGGGGCAGGGGACTGAAGCTTTCTTT.

The chain joins TRBV11-3 to TRBJ2-1; weak D call: TRBD2 (6 bases). Germline assignment: CDR1 SGHNT and CDR2 YENEEA. There are 14 residues in the CDR3. Trimming took 3 bases from V and 8 from J, leaving 14 bases between them. This chain's CDR3 is CASSFHGGGDEQFF. The CDR3 region has the DNA TGTGCCAGCAGCTTCCACGGAGGCGGGGATGAGCAGTTCTTC.

The chain is built from TRBV10-3 and TRBJ2-5; 10 nucleotides match TRBD2. V shed 6 bases and J 7 bases; nucleotides not matched to a gene: 5. This CDR3 has 13 residues. Germline CDR1 reads ENHRY; CDR2 reads SYGVKD. This chain's CDR3 is CAISTAGGVTQYF. The CDR3, as DNA: TGTGCCATCAGCACAGCGGGAGGGGTGACCCAGTACTTC.

The chain is built from TRBV5-6 and TRBJ2-2, with 15 bases lining up with TRBD2. CDR3 length: 19 amino acids. The V gene end was trimmed by 4 bases and the J gene end by 4 bases; junction bases not matched to a gene: 11. CDR1 and CDR2 from the germline V gene are SGHDT and YYEEEE. The DNA of the CDR3 is TGTGCCAGCAGCGTAGCCGGACTAGCGGGGGGGCCTGGCACCGGGGAGCTGTTTTTT. It specifies CASSVAGLAGGPGTGELFF.

This clone was found once. The rearrangement links TRBV6-1 to TRBJ1-2, with 7 nucleotides matching TRBD1. The V gene end was trimmed by 1 base and the J gene end by 4 bases; junction bases not matched to a gene: 9. The germline V gene has CDR1 MNHNS and CDR2 SASEGT. The CDR3 consists of 16 residues. CDR3 bases: TGTGCCAGCAGTGAAGGGGCCAGGGGGTTTGGCTATGGCTACACCTTC. Amino acid sequence: CASSEGARGFGYGYTF.

The gene calls are TRBV20-1 and TRBJ1-1; D is possibly TRBD1 (5 bases). The CDR3 sequence is 11 residues long. Trimming removed 7 bases from V and 5 bases from J, with 11 bases in between. The germline CDR1 and CDR2 sequences are DFQATT and SNEGSKA (reference sequence). The CDR3 DNA reads as TGCAGTGTTAGCAGGGAAACTGAAGCTTTCTTT. This sequence encodes CSVSRETEAFF.

The rearrangement joins TRBV5-1 to TRBJ2-7; TRBD2 aligns across 8 bases. The germline V gene has CDR1 SGHRS and CDR2 YFSETQ. The trim removed 0 bases at V and 6 bases at J, leaving 8 bases unmatched. The CDR3 totals 15 residues. DNA for the CDR3: TGCGCCAGCAGCTTGGTGGGACTAGGGGGGAGCGAGCAGTACTTC. This translates into CASSLVGLGGSEQYF.

The rearrangement joins TRBV4-3 to TRBJ1-1, with D tentatively TRBD1 (5 bases). The CDR3 is 13 amino acids. V dropped 4 bases and J dropped 3 bases, with 9 bases sitting between them. The V gene's germline CDR1 is LGHNA and CDR2 YSLEER. CDR3 coding DNA: TGCGCCAGCAGCCTAGAAGGGGACACTGAAGCTTTCTTT. As protein: CASSLEGDTEAFF.

V gene TRBV30 combines with J gene TRBJ1-2, with D perhaps matching TRBD1 (6 bases). Trimming cost V 3 bases and J 0 bases, with 8 bases left between them. This CDR3 has 13 residues. CDR1 is GTSNPN, CDR2 SVGIG, per germline (reference sequence). The CDR3 nucleotides read TGTGCCTGGAGGGACAGAGCTAACTATGGCTACACCTTC. As protein: CAWRDRANYGYTF.

The chain joins TRBV6-6 to TRBJ2-7; TRBD1 is a possible D gene (6 bases). Per the germline V gene, CDR1 is MNHNY and CDR2 is SVGAGI (reference sequence). The V end lost 6 bases, the J end lost 0 bases, and 15 bases lay between the germline ends. CDR3 length equals 15 residues. CDR3 in amino acids: CASRETGRSSYEQYF. In DNA, the CDR3 is TGTGCCAGCAGAGAGACAGGCAGGAGCTCCTACGAGCAGTACTTC.

The rearrangement links TRBV30 to TRBJ2-2, with a tentative D call TRBD2 (6 bases). V lost 2 bases and J 4 bases, leaving 14 bases between the germline ends. This CDR3 is built from 15 residues. CDR1 and CDR2 (germline): GTSNPN, SVGIG (reference sequence). CDR3 nucleotides: TGTGCCTGGAGTCGGCAGCTGGGGGGCACCGGGGAGCTGTTTTTT. The encoded protein is CAWSRQLGGTGELFF.

The chain carries TRBV6-5 and TRBJ1-2, with 9 bases fitting TRBD1. The germline V gene has CDR1 MNHEY and CDR2 SVGAGI. V trimming: 10 bases; J trimming: 5 bases; junction bases outside the gene matches: 2. The CDR3 has 11 amino acids. The DNA of the CDR3 is TGTGCCACCGGACAGGGGTATGGCTACACCTTC. This gives the protein CATGQGYGYTF.

The chain is built from TRBV30 and TRBJ2-3; D perhaps matches TRBD1 (5 bases). V was clipped by 0 bases and J by 3 bases, with 19 bases between them. This CDR3 region has 17 residues. CDR1 is GTSNPN, CDR2 SVGIG, per germline (reference sequence). Written as DNA, the CDR3 is TGTGCCTGGAGTGTTCGGCCGCCGACAGACAAAACAGATACGCAGTATTTT. Its protein product is CAWSVRPPTDKTDTQYF.

V gene TRBV6-6 combines with J gene TRBJ1-5; D remains ambiguous. The CDR3 extends over 13 amino acids. Per germline, CDR1 MNHNY and CDR2 SVGAGI (reference sequence). V lost 4 bases to trimming and J lost 2 bases, with 6 bases between them. CDR3 coding DNA: TGTGCCAGCAGTTTGAGGGGCAATCAGCCCCAGCATTTT. Its protein is CASSLRGNQPQHF.

This clone is a singleton in its sample. The J gene is TRBJ2-5, the V gene TRBV5-1; D possibly corresponds to TRBD1 (5 bases). V shed 4 bases and J shed 2 bases, with 15 bases lying between them. The CDR3 is 15 residues long. Per the germline V gene, CDR1 is SGHRS and CDR2 is YFSETQ. DNA for the CDR3: TGCGCCAGCAGCACCGGCCGCGACAGACAAGAGACCCAGTACTTC. This codes for CASSTGRDRQETQYF.

This clone appeared a few times. This chain links TRBV7-8 with TRBJ2-5, with 10 bases matching TRBD1. Germline V CDR1 and CDR2: SGHVS, FQNEAQ. Trimming cost V 5 bases and J 4 bases; bases outside gene matches: 4. This CDR3 region has 14 residues. The chain's CDR3 is CASSGRDRGETQYF. The CDR3 DNA is TGTGCCAGCAGCGGGAGGGACAGGGGAGAGACCCAGTACTTC.